This TCR beta chain was recovered during a study of synovial regulatory T cells in juvenile arthritis (dated by TCRdb to about 2015). About the investigation overall: Among sequenced patients, a few were therapy-naive, one received methotrexate plus infliximab, roughly six received methotrexate, and one had no treatment information. The TCR repertoire comparisons covered Treg and Teff subsets from roughly ten JIA patients with active disease. The study compared the TCRbeta CDR3 repertoires of blood iaTreg cells, other blood Treg cells and synovial fluid Treg cells taken from matched patient samples. Effector T cell subsets were also sequenced in this cohort for comparisons, but the Treg dataset alone covers only blood and synovial fluid Treg cells. What the research found in general, with its limitations: TCR diversity was lower in blood iaTreg cells than in other blood Treg cells, which is consistent with antigen-driven expansion. iaTreg TCR repertoires were found to be largely private across patients and to partially overlap with synovial Teff and blood CPL repertoires. More CDR3 sequences were shared by synovial Treg cells with iaTreg cells than with other blood Treg cells, and a closer relation was confirmed by Chao-Jaccard similarity.

TCR repertoire donors were 11 juvenile idiopathic arthritis patients with active disease who had not reached inactive disease, 3 polyarticular and 8 oligoarticular. The TCR-sequenced patients had a median age of about 10 years (range about 2.3-25) and median disease duration of 7 years (range 0.2-19.1). The samples used for TCR repertoire analysis were collected at two centres in Italy. Peripheral blood mononuclear cells were separated using a Histopaque-1077 density gradient and frozen in approximately 90% FCS with approximately 10% DMSO. The library was made by the immunoSEQ multiplex PCR assay. TCRbeta CDR3 sequencing was carried out by Adaptive Biotechnologies. In the authors' own workflow: To assess repertoire similarity, the researchers used the Chao-modified Jaccard index along with median clonotype overlap taken from 200 random subsamples at equal sample size. Similarity analyses used either productive nucleotide sequences or in silico-translated amino acid sequences. Repertoires were compared using hierarchical clustering with single linkage and t-SNE, both based on Chao-modified Jaccard distances. After normalising for sample size, the researchers measured repertoire diversity with the Renyi index across a range of alpha values. Imported from immuneACCESS, the table was reduced by TCRdb to in-frame sequences with V and J called. These copies leave out some clones; in studies compared against another copy, an unresolved V gene accounts for under half, and the cause of the remainder is not known. V and J calls plus clone size are reproduced from that table; the DNA served to infer D and trimming. This sample's table lists more than 7,500 clones. The top ten clonotypes cover roughly 0.99% of the sample.

Its CDR3 holds 15 amino acids, cysteine through phenylalanine. No DNA sequence is on record. Sequences MNHNS (CDR1) and SASEGT (CDR2) are obtained from the germline V gene. On this clone itself: Its antigen is unknown.

The receptor's source is a donor younger than 30 with juvenile idiopathic arthritis. The chain couples TRBV6-1 to TRBJ1-4; TCRdb's D call of TRBD1 is untestable without DNA. The sample consisted of Treg cells from blood. In the paper's terms, the cell subset or site label means: remaining (HLA-DR-negative) circulating blood Treg cells. This receptor carries the CDR3 CASSELGPGYEKLFF.